These T cell receptor beta chains were read from a single sample in a study of T cells in localized non-small cell lung cancer. TCRdb's copy holds only in-frame clones and misses some; the assay was immunoSEQ multiplex PCR. The sample includes approximately 2,800 clones, around 27% seen only once; the top ten take 20%. This specimen was normal lung tissue next to the tumor, taken before any cancer treatment. The receptors shown here come from a female donor over 55 with stage I squamous cell lung carcinoma. The CDR3 runs from the conserved cysteine through the conserved F or W. A D gene is named only where the DNA matches it firmly. Some rows have no size entry. The others give once, few or many, or a class for an expanded clone.

size: few; J: TRBJ2-3; V: TRBV9; D: .; CDR3: CASRRQAVRGDTQYF; DNA: TGTGCCAGCAGACGACAAGCGGTCCGGGGAGATACGCAGTATTTT
size: few; J: TRBJ1-1; V: TRBV28; D: TRBD1; CDR3: CASSLGDSITFF; DNA: TGTGCCAGCAGTTTAGGGGACAGTATAACTTTCTTT
size: few; J: TRBJ2-7; V: TRBV7-1; D: .; CDR3: CASSLKQIPHEQYF; DNA: TGTGCCAGCAGCTTAAAACAGATTCCCCACGAGCAGTACTTC
size: .; J: TRBJ2-3; V: TRBV28; D: TRBD2; CDR3: CASSLLPRLAGGITDTQYF; DNA: TGTGCCAGCAGTTTACTCCCTCGGCTAGCGGGAGGGATCACAGATACGCAGTATTTT
size: few; J: TRBJ1-3; V: TRBV18; D: .; CDR3: CASSPLGGLQRDTIYF; DNA: TGTGCCAGCTCACCATTGGGGGGGCTTCAAAGAGACACCATATATTTT
size: .; J: TRBJ2-3; V: TRBV12-5; D: .; CDR3: CASTEDPFRDTQYF; DNA: TGTGCCAGCACCGAGGACCCTTTCAGAGATACGCAGTATTTT
size: .; J: TRBJ2-7; V: TRBV28; D: .; CDR3: CASSLGGSYEQYF; DNA: TGTGCCAGCAGTTTAGGAGGTTCCTACGAGCAGTACTTC
size: .; J: TRBJ2-1; V: TRBV9; D: .; CDR3: CASTREMYNEQFF; DNA: TGTGCCAGCACCCGGGAGATGTACAATGAGCAGTTCTTC
size: few; J: TRBJ1-4; V: TRBV6-8; D: .; CDR3: CASSYPGATNEKLFF; DNA: TGTGCCAGCAGTTACCCCGGTGCAACTAATGAAAAACTGTTTTTT
size: few; J: TRBJ1-5; V: TRBV2; D: .; CDR3: CASSEQMYQPQHF; DNA: TGTGCCAGCAGTGAGCAGATGTATCAGCCCCAGCATTTT
size: .; J: TRBJ2-7; V: TRBV11-3; D: TRBD1; CDR3: CASSPRFDRGAGYEQYF; DNA: TGTGCCAGCAGCCCTAGGTTCGACAGGGGGGCTGGCTACGAGCAGTACTTC
size: .; J: TRBJ2-7; V: TRBV11-3; D: .; CDR3: CASSGTLSSYEQYF; DNA: TGTGCCAGCAGCGGGACCCTGAGCTCCTACGAGCAGTACTTC
size: few; J: TRBJ1-1; V: TRBV6-8; D: .; CDR3: CASTFSANTEAFF; DNA: TGTGCCAGCACCTTTTCAGCGAACACTGAAGCTTTCTTT
size: few; J: TRBJ1-1; V: TRBV28; D: .; CDR3: CASSLRGTEAFF; DNA: TGTGCCAGCAGCCTCAGGGGCACTGAAGCTTTCTTT
size: .; J: TRBJ2-1; V: TRBV18; D: .; CDR3: CASSPGYNEQFF; DNA: TGTGCCAGCTCACCAGGCTATAATGAGCAGTTCTTC
size: .; J: TRBJ1-2; V: TRBV9; D: .; CDR3: CASSPPGSSNYGYTF; DNA: TGTGCCAGCAGCCCACCAGGCAGCAGTAACTATGGCTACACCTTC
size: .; J: TRBJ2-3; V: TRBV4-1; D: .; CDR3: CASSQVAGTDTQYF; DNA: TGCGCCAGCAGCCAAGTTGCCGGGACAGATACGCAGTATTTT
size: medium-sized; J: TRBJ2-3; V: TRBV12-2; D: .; CDR3: CAIGGLAGTDTQYF; DNA: TGTGCCATCGGGGGCTTAGCGGGGACAGATACGCAGTATTTT
size: few; J: TRBJ2-7; V: TRBV11-3; D: .; CDR3: CASSLGDSAYEQYF; DNA: TGTGCCAGCAGCTTGGGGGATAGCGCCTACGAGCAGTACTTC
size: few; J: TRBJ1-1; V: TRBV14; D: .; CDR3: CASSQGGVNVFF; DNA: TGTGCCAGCAGCCAAGGTGGAGTGAATGTTTTCTTT